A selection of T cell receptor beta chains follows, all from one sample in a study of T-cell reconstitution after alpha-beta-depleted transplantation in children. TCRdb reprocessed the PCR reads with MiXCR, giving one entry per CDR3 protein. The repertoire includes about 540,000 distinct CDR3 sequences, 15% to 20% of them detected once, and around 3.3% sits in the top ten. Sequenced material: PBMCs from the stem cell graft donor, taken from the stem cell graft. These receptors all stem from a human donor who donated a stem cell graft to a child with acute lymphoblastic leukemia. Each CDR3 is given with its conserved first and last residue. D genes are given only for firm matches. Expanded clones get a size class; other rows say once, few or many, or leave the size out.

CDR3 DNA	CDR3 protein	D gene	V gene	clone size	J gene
TGTGCCAGCAGTAGTTTTGGGGGAACTGAAGCTTTCTTT	CASSSFGGTEAFF	NA	TRBV2	many	TRBJ1-1
TGTGCCAGCAGTCCCCGGGACAGTATAGCAACTAATGAAAAACTGTTTTTT	CASSPRDSIATNEKLFF	TRBD1	TRBV12-3/TRBV12-4	few	TRBJ1-4
TGTGCCAGCAGTGATCCGCAGGGGCCTGGGGCCAACGTCCTGACTTTC	CASSDPQGPGANVLTF	NA	TRBV25-1	few	TRBJ2-6
TGCGCCAGCAGCGCCGGAGGGGTGACTAATGAAAAACTGTTTTTT	CASSAGGVTNEKLFF	NA	TRBV5-1	few	TRBJ1-4
TGTGCCAGCAGTTACTCTCAGGGGCATGGCTACACCTTC	CASSYSQGHGYTF	NA	TRBV6-5	few	TRBJ1-2
TGTGCCAGCAGTCAGACTAGCTTTGAGCAGTTCTTC	CASSQTSFEQFF	TRBD2	TRBV12-3/TRBV12-4	NA	TRBJ2-1
TGTGCCAGCAGCTTGCCCCCGGGGTACGAGCAGTACTTC	CASSLPPGYEQYF	NA	TRBV7-9	NA	TRBJ2-7
TGTGCCACCAGTGATGTAAATCACAGGGGCGAGCAGTTCTTC	CATSDVNHRGEQFF	TRBD1	TRBV24-1	NA	TRBJ2-1
TGTGCCAGCAGCCCACATTATTCCGGGACAGCGGGTGAAAAACTGTTTTTT	CASSPHYSGTAGEKLFF	TRBD1	TRBV9	few	TRBJ1-4
TGTGCCAGCAGTTTCGGACGGCCGTCCTGGGGCAATGAGCAGTTCTTC	CASSFGRPSWGNEQFF	NA	TRBV6-5	few	TRBJ2-1
TGCAGTGCAAGTCAGAACAGGGGGCCGTATCAGCCCCAGCATTTT	CSASQNRGPYQPQHF	TRBD1	TRBV20-1	NA	TRBJ1-5
TGTGCCAGCAGCTTAGCGGGAGGGTATGAGACCCAGTACTTC	CASSLAGGYETQYF	TRBD2	TRBV7-6	few	TRBJ2-5
TGCAGTGCTAGTGGGGCGAGGGGCAATCAGCCCCAGCATTTT	CSASGARGNQPQHF	NA	TRBV20-1	NA	TRBJ1-5
TGTGCCTGGAGTGTTGAACGAGGCGGGAGGCCAACGAGCACCGGGGAGCTGTTTTTT	CAWSVERGGRPTSTGELFF	TRBD2	TRBV30	few	TRBJ2-2
TGCGCCAGCAGCTTGCTACCGGCAGATACGCAGTATTTT	CASSLLPADTQYF	NA	TRBV5-1	NA	TRBJ2-3
TGTGGCGCTGGGCGGGAAAACACTGAAGCTTTCTTT	CGAGRENTEAFF	NA	TRBV6-1	few	TRBJ1-1
TGCAGTGCTACTGTCTGGCGGGGGGCCGCTGAAGCTTTCTTT	CSATVWRGAAEAFF	NA	TRBV20-1	NA	TRBJ1-1
TGCGCCAGCAGCTCCGGACGGAGCCTGAACACTGAAGCTTTCTTT	CASSSGRSLNTEAFF	NA	TRBV5-1	few	TRBJ1-1
TGCGCCAGCAGCGGGAGCGGGAGTTGGGCCTACGAGCAGTACTTC	CASSGSGSWAYEQYF	TRBD2	TRBV5-1	NA	TRBJ2-7
TGTGCCAGCAGCCCTCAGACTAGCGGATACGAGCAGTACTTC	CASSPQTSGYEQYF	TRBD2	TRBV9	few	TRBJ2-7
TGTGCCAGCTACACGGGACCGAGGACCTACACCTTC	CASYTGPRTYTF	NA	TRBV6-2/TRBV6-3	few	TRBJ1-2
TGCAGCGTTGGAGGGGAGGGCTACGAGCAGTACTTC	CSVGGEGYEQYF	TRBD2	TRBV29-1	few	TRBJ2-7
TGTGCCAGCAGCCCCCCCGTGGCGGACGAGCAGTACTTC	CASSPPVADEQYF	NA	TRBV7-2	NA	TRBJ2-7
TGCGCCAGCAGCTTCGAGGAGACAGGGGGAATTTATGGCTACACCTTC	CASSFEETGGIYGYTF	TRBD1	TRBV5-1	few	TRBJ1-2
TGCGCCAGCAGCTGGGAGTACACCGGGGAGCTGTTTTTT	CASSWEYTGELFF	NA	TRBV5-1	NA	TRBJ2-2
TGTGCCAGCGGGTTCGCGGCCAACTATGGCTACACCTTC	CASGFAANYGYTF	NA	TRBV12-3/TRBV12-4	few	TRBJ1-2
TGTGCCAGCAGCTTAGCGATAGCGGGAGAAATAGCTGGGGCCAACGTCCTGACTTTC	CASSLAIAGEIAGANVLTF	TRBD2	TRBV11-1	NA	TRBJ2-6
TGTGCCAGCCGCTCCGACGCGGGTTCGCCTAACTATGGCTACACCTTC	CASRSDAGSPNYGYTF	NA	TRBV2	NA	TRBJ1-2
TGTGCCAGCAGCGTACCATCTTGGCGGGAGTCAGATACGCAGTATTTT	CASSVPSWRESDTQYF	TRBD2	TRBV7-9	few	TRBJ2-3
TGTGCCAGCAGCTTAATTGCGGGTTCGCGTCCTACCTACAATGAGCAGTTCTTC	CASSLIAGSRPTYNEQFF	NA	TRBV7-6	few	TRBJ2-1
TGCGCCAGCAGCTTGGTGACGGGGCGCAGGACCGGGGAGCTGTTTTTT	CASSLVTGRRTGELFF	NA	TRBV5-1	few	TRBJ2-2
TGCAGTGCTAGGGCTAGCGGGATCAGGCAAGATACGCAGTATTTT	CSARASGIRQDTQYF	TRBD2	TRBV20-1	few	TRBJ2-3